Included here is one T cell receptor (beta chain) sequence, with context. Its cognate antigen is unknown. CDR3 length: 16 residues. Germline CDR1 reads DFQATT; CDR2 reads SNEGSKA (reference sequence). This record belongs to a study of monozygotic twins with inflammatory bowel disease. Study-wide findings and caveats: On the inverse Simpson index, IBD patients scored lower for TCRbeta diversity than healthy co-twins. Especially where disease activity was present, IBD patients had fewer clonotypes in common with others than healthy twins did. Treatment differences in immunosuppression may have added variability to the repertoires of patients.

The blood volume drawn from each donor was approximately 2.5 ml. TCRdb reprocessed the 5' RACE reads and reports one entry per CDR3 protein, with no DNA. The ten top clones account for roughly 2.5%, within a sample of roughly 140,000 distinct CDR3 sequences. The chain carries TRBV20-1 and TRBJ2-5; TCRdb's D gene call, TRBD2, goes unchecked for lack of DNA. The source of this sequence is a human donor with ulcerative colitis or Crohn's disease, or a healthy co-twin of an affected twin (not recorded which). Sequencing was performed on blood. The CDR3 reads CSARSGVAGVRETQYF.